This T cell receptor (beta chain) comes out of a study of beta chain features in type 1 diabetes. Researchers reported sorting CD4+ naive, central memory, regulatory and stem cell-like memory cells via CD45RO/CCR7/CD25/CD127/CD95/CD27. Trimming took 3 bases from V and 2 from J, leaving 15 bases between them. The CDR3 sequence is 15 residues long. Germline-derived CDR1 and CDR2 are GTSNPN and SVGIG (reference sequence). Overall study results and limits: Moderately but significantly shorter TCRB CDR3s were found in Type 1 diabetes patients in all four CD4+ subsets.

Since all of the isolated RNA was reverse transcribed, expressed TCRB transcripts were what got sequenced. Assay used: immunoSEQ multiplex PCR; TCRdb lists only in-frame clones, some missing. The data contain about 120,000 clones, about a sixth of them singletons. Remarks on this clone: Its antigen is unidentified.

The receptor was derived from a man aged 25 to 40 with type 1 diabetes. Sequencing was done on a sample of central memory CD4+ T cells from blood. The V call is TRBV30, the J call TRBJ2-3; TRBD2 might be the D (7 bases). The CDR3 protein is CAWRERGAHTDTQYF. CDR3 in DNA: TGTGCCTGGAGGGAACGGGGGGCCCACACAGATACGCAGTATTTT.